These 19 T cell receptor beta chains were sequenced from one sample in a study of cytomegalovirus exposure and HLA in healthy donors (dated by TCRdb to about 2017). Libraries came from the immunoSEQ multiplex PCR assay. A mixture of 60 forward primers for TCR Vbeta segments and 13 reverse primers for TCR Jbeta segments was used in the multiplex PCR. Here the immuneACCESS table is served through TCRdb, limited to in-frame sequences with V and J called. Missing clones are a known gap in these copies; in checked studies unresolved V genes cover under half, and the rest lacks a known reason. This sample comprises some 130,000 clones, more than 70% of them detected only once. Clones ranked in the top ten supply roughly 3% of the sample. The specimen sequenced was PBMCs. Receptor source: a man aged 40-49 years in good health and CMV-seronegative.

CDR3 DNA: TGTGCCAGCAGCCCGTACTTCGGACAGGGGTTAGGAGAGACCCAGTACTTC. Protein: CASSPYFGQGLGETQYF. This sequence joins TRBV7-6 and TRBJ2-5; 9 bases are a match to TRBD1. Per the germline V gene, CDR1 is SGHVS and CDR2 is FNYEAQ. Trimming cost V 5 bases and J 4 bases; bases outside gene matches: 14. The CDR3 is 17 residues long.

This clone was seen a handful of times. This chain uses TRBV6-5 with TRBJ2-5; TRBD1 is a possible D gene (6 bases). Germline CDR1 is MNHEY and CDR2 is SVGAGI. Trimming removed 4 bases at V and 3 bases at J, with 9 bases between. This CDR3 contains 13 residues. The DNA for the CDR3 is TGTGCCAGCAGTTGGGGGCGGAAAGAGACCCAGTACTTC. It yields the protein CASSWGRKETQYF.

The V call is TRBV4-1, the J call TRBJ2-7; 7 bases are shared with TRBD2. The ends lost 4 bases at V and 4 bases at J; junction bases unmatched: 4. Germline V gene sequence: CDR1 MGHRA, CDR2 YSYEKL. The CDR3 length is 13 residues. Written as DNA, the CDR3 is TGCGCCAGCAGCCCGAAGCGGGGTTACGAGCAGTACTTC. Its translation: CASSPKRGYEQYF.

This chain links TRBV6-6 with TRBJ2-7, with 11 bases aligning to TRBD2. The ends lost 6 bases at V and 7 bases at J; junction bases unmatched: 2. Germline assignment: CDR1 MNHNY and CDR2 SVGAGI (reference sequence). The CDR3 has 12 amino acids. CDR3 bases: TGTGCCAGCAGCCGACTAGCGGGGGAGCAGTACTTC. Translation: CASSRLAGEQYF.

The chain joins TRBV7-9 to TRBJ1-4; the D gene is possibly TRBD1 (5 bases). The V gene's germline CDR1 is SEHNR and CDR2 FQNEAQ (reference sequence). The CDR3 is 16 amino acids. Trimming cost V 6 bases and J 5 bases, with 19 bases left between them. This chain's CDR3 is CASSFGGGTANEKLFF. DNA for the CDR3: TGTGCCAGCAGTTTCGGGGGGGGGACGGCAAATGAAAAACTGTTTTTT.

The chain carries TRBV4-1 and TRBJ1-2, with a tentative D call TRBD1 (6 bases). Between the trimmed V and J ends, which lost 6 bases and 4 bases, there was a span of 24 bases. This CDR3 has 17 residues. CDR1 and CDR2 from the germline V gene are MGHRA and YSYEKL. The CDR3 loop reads CASRGLGRGAAAYGYTF. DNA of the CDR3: TGCGCCAGCAGGGGGCTGGGGAGGGGGGCGGCGGCCTATGGCTACACCTTC.

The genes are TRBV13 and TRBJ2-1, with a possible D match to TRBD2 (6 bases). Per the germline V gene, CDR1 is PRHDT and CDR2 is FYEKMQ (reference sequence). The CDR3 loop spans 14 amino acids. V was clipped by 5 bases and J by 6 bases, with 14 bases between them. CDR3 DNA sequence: TGTGCCAGCAGCGCAGGGACTGTAGGCAATGAGCAGTTCTTC. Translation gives CASSAGTVGNEQFF.

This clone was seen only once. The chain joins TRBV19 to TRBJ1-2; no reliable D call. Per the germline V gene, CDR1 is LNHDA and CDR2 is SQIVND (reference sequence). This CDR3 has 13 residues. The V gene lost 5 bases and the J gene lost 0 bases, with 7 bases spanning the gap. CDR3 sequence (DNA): TGTGCCAGTAGTTACGGAGCTAACTATGGCTACACCTTC. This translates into CASSYGANYGYTF.

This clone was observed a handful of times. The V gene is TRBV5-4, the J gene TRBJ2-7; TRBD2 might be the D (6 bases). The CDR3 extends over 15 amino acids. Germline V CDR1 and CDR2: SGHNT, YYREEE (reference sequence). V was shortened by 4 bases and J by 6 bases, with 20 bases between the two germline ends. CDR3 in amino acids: CASSREEGLLSEQYF. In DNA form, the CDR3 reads TGTGCCAGCAGCAGAGAAGAGGGACTGCTAAGCGAGCAGTACTTC.

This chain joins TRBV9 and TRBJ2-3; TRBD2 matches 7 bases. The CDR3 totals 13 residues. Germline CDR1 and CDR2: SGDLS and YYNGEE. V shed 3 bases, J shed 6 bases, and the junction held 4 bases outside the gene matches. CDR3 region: CASSAGGSDTQYF. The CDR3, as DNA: TGTGCCAGCAGCGCGGGAGGATCGGATACGCAGTATTTT.

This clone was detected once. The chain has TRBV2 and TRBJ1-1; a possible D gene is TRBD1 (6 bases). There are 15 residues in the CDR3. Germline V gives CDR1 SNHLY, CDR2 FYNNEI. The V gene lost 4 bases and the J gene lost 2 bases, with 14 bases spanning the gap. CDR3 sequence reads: CASSVGAWGNTEAFF. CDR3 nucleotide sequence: TGTGCCAGCAGTGTGGGGGCGTGGGGCAACACTGAAGCTTTCTTT.

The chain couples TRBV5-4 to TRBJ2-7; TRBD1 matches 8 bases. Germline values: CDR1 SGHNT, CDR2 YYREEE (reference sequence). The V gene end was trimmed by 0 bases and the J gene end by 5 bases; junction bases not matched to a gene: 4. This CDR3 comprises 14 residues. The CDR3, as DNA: TGTGCCAGCAGCTTGGTGACAGGGGAGGACGAGCAGTACTTC. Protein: CASSLVTGEDEQYF. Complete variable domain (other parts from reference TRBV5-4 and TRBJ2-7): ETGVTQSPTHLIKTRGQQVTLRCSSQSGHNTVSWYQQALGQGPQFIFQYYREEENGRGNFPPRFSGLQFPNYSSELNVNALELDDSALYLCASSLVTGEDEQYFGPGTRLTVT.

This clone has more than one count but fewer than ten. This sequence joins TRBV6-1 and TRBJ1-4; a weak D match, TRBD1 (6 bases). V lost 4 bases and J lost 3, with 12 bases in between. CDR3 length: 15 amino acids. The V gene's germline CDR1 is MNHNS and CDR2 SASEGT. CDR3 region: CASSVSGVSNEKLFF. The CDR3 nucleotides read TGTGCCAGCAGTGTTTCAGGGGTGTCTAATGAAAAACTGTTTTTT.

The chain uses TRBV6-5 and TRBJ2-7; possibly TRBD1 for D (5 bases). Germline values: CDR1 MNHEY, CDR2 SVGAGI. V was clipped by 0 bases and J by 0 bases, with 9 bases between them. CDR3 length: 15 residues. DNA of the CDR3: TGTGCCAGCAGTTACTCGGACACCCTCTCCTACGAGCAGTACTTC. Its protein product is CASSYSDTLSYEQYF.

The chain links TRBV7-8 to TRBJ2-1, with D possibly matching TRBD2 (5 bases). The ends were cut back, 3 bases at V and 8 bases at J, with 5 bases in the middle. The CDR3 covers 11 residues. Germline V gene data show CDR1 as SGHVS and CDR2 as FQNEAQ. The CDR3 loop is CASSLDYEQFF. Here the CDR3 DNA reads TGTGCCAGCAGCTTGGACTATGAGCAGTTCTTC. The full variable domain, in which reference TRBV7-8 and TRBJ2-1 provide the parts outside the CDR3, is GAGVSQSPRYKVAKRGQDVALRCDPISGHVSLFWYQQALGQGPEFLTYFQNEAQLDKSGLPSDRFFAERPEGSVSTLKIQRTQQEDSAVYLCASSLDYEQFFGPGTRLTVL.

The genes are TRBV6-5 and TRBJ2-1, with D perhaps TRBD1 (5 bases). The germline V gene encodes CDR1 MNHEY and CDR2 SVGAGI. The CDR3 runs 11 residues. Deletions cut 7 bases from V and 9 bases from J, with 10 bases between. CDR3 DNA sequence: TGTGCCAGCACTCAGGGAACTGAGCAGTTCTTC. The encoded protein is CASTQGTEQFF.

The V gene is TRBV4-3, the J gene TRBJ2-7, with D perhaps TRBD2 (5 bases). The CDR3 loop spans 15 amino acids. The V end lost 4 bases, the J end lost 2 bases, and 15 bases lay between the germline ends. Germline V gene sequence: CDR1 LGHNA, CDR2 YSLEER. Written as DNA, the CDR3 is TGCGCCAGCAGCCCATTCACCGGGCGGGCCTACGAGCAGTACTTC. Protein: CASSPFTGRAYEQYF.

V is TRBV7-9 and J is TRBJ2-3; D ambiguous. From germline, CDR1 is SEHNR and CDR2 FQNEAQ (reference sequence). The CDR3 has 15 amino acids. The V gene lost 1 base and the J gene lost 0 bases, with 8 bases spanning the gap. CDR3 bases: TGTGCCAGCAGCTTAGGCCAGTCTAGCACAGATACGCAGTATTTT. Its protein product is CASSLGQSSTDTQYF. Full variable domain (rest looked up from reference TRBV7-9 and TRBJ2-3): DTGVSQNPRHKITKRGQNVTFRCDPISEHNRLYWYRQTLGQGPEFLTYFQNEAQLEKSRLLSDRFSAERPKGSFSTLEIQRTEQGDSAMYLCASSLGQSSTDTQYFGPGTRLTVL.

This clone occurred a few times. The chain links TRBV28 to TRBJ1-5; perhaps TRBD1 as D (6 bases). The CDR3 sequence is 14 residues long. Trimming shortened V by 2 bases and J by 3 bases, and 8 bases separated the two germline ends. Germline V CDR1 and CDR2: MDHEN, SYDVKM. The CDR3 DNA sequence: TGTGCCAGCAGTTTAGGGACATCCAATCAGCCCCAGCATTTT. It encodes CASSLGTSNQPQHF.